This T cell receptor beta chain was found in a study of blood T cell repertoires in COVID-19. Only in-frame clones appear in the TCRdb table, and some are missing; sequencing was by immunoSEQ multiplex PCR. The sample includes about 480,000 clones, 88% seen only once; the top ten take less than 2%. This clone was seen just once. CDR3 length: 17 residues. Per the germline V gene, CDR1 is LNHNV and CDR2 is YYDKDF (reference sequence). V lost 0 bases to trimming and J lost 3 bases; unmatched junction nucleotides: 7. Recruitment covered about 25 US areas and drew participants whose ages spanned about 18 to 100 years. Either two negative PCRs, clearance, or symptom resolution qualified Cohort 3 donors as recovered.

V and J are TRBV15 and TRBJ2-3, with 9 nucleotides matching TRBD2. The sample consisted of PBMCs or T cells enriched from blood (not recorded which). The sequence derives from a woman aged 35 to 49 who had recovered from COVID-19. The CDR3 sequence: CATSRDDAGGWTDTQYF. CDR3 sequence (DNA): TGTGCCACCAGCAGAGATGACGCGGGAGGGTGGACAGATACGCAGTATTTT. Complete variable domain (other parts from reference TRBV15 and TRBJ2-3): DAMVIQNPRYQVTQFGKPVTLSCSQTLNHNVMYWYQQKSSQAPKLLFHYYDKDFNNEADTPDNFQSRRPNTSFCFLDIRSPGLGDTAMYLCATSRDDAGGWTDTQYFGPGTRLTVL.